These T cell receptor beta chains were read from a single sample in a study of blood T cell repertoires in COVID-19. TCRdb's table, derived via immunoSEQ multiplex PCR, lists solely in-frame clones and lacks some. The table records 250,000 to 350,000 clones, about 81% of them present only once. The specimen sequenced was peripheral blood. The receptors were gathered from a human donor with COVID-19, enrolled during active disease. The donor label of this sample is uncertain. CDR3s include the opening cysteine and the closing phenylalanine or tryptophan.

v_gene: TRBV30
CDR3aa: CAWNRGGGNTEAFF

v_gene: TRBV3-1/TRBV3-2
CDR3aa: CASSQDGGTGAYEQYF

v_gene: TRBV11-2
CDR3aa: CASSNSYNTEAFF

v_gene: TRBV28
CDR3aa: CASSLTGRGYTF

v_gene: TRBV6-1
CDR3aa: CASSEYRGTGQPQHF

v_gene: TRBV7-8
CDR3aa: CASSLASTWTEAFF

v_gene: TRBV20-1
CDR3aa: CSASPGERDEQFF

v_gene: TRBV19
CDR3aa: CASSIDMSQHF

v_gene: TRBV29-1
CDR3aa: CSVEDEGADPGSGYTF

v_gene: TRBV7-2
CDR3aa: CASSLSSGSTWARAETQYF

v_gene: TRBV11-2
CDR3aa: CASSLGLAGPGELFF

v_gene: TRBV5-4
CDR3aa: CASSHAQGVPYEQYF

v_gene: TRBV6-6
CDR3aa: CASSYLGGGDSYEQYF

v_gene: TRBV11-2
CDR3aa: CASRKGGTGVDEQYF

v_gene: TRBV5-1
CDR3aa: CASSLREFRETQYF

v_gene: TRBV3-1/TRBV3-2
CDR3aa: CASRETGPETQYF

v_gene: TRBV5-4
CDR3aa: CASSLGGTQYF

v_gene: TRBV29-1
CDR3aa: CSVRTGTNYGYTF

v_gene: TRBV24-1
CDR3aa: CATSMATSLYNEQFF

v_gene: TRBV5-5
CDR3aa: CASSPGHINQPQHF

v_gene: TRBV7-3
CDR3aa: CASSTDRVGELFF

v_gene: TRBV19
CDR3aa: CASSKPSAFSYNEQFF

v_gene: TRBV28
CDR3aa: CASGSRERGYNEQFF

v_gene: TRBV5-6
CDR3aa: CASALRGLENTEAFF

v_gene: TRBV27
CDR3aa: CASSLERLVGYEQYF

v_gene: TRBV25-1
CDR3aa: CASSEPGGRQPQHF

v_gene: TRBV6-6
CDR3aa: CASSRNTLGRGGIGNQPQHF

v_gene: TRBV7-8
CDR3aa: CASSLVGSTDTQYF

v_gene: TRBV28
CDR3aa: CATEQPQDYGYTF

v_gene: TRBV19
CDR3aa: CASSLQGLANYGYTF

v_gene: TRBV12-3/TRBV12-4
CDR3aa: CASSLGLRGEAFF

v_gene: TRBV4-2
CDR3aa: CASSQDDKHSNQPQHF

v_gene: TRBV7-9
CDR3aa: CASSLATGQGRNGYTF

v_gene: TRBV3-1/TRBV3-2
CDR3aa: CASSQVGSGGRNYGYTF

v_gene: TRBV7-6
CDR3aa: CASSSLIEAFF

v_gene: TRBV6-2/TRBV6-3
CDR3aa: CASSYSGGEAFF

v_gene: TRBV6-6
CDR3aa: CASRGQQNEQFF

v_gene: TRBV28
CDR3aa: CASTTRLSEAFF

v_gene: TRBV30
CDR3aa: CAWGRTVGDQPQHF

v_gene: TRBV9
CDR3aa: CASSEPGGGYTF

v_gene: TRBV6-5
CDR3aa: CASSQREVASYEQYF

v_gene: TRBV5-1
CDR3aa: CASSPQGAGGTEAFF

v_gene: TRBV10-1
CDR3aa: CASTPGRENTEAFF

v_gene: TRBV5-1
CDR3aa: CASSPEQGEKLFF

v_gene: TRBV7-2
CDR3aa: CASSSDFAREQYF

v_gene: TRBV7-9
CDR3aa: CASSQGHSNQPQHF

v_gene: TRBV5-1
CDR3aa: CASSLGQGATRAFF

v_gene: TRBV30
CDR3aa: CAWSARTGGAPEAFF

v_gene: TRBV28
CDR3aa: CASSLAGGPNEQFF

v_gene: TRBV28
CDR3aa: CASGGQGDTGELFF

v_gene: TRBV11-3
CDR3aa: CASSLEVSTEAFF

v_gene: TRBV24-1
CDR3aa: CATSDWGGANTGELFF

v_gene: TRBV28
CDR3aa: CASTLSGGWNTIYF

v_gene: TRBV28
CDR3aa: CASYRGNEQYF

v_gene: TRBV5-6
CDR3aa: CASSRTGEGLGNEQFF

v_gene: TRBV7-2
CDR3aa: CASSLGLAGTYEQYF

v_gene: TRBV7-3
CDR3aa: CASSPTHRGLGNSPLHF

v_gene: TRBV10-2
CDR3aa: CASSVLQGEKLFF

v_gene: TRBV6-4
CDR3aa: CASSPSGTGPYNEQFF